These 31 T cell receptor beta chains originate from one sample sequenced in a study of radiotherapy plus CTLA-4 blockade in lung cancer. Libraries were prepared by immunoSEQ multiplex PCR; TCRdb keeps only in-frame clonotypes and omits some of them. Of roughly 120,000 clones listed, roughly 74% were seen once; the top ten hold 5.2%. This specimen consisted of peripheral blood, obtained from a patient treated with radiotherapy plus ipilimumab. Source of these receptors: a human donor with non-small cell lung cancer who had a partial response to radiotherapy plus ipilimumab.

This chain connects TRBV6-1 to TRBJ1-2; perhaps TRBD1 as D (5 bases). Per the germline V gene, CDR1 is MNHNS and CDR2 is SASEGT. Trimming stripped 5 bases from V and 8 bases from J, with 12 bases between. The CDR3 runs to 12 residues. The CDR3 region is CASSSPGGGYTF. For the CDR3, the DNA is TGTGCCAGCAGTTCTCCCGGGGGAGGCTACACCTTC.

The chain combines TRBV28 with TRBJ1-4; 8 bases line up with TRBD1. The CDR3 consists of 16 residues. The trim removed 7 bases at V and 6 bases at J, leaving 13 bases unmatched. Germline loops: CDR1 MDHEN, CDR2 SYDVKM. The CDR3 here is CASTRTGFLSDEKLFF. The CDR3 DNA reads as TGTGCCAGCACCAGGACAGGGTTTCTGTCGGATGAAAAACTGTTTTTT.

This clone has a single count. This chain links TRBV19 with TRBJ2-3, with 8 nucleotides matching TRBD2. J lost 11 bases, V lost 5 bases, and 6 bases had no gene match. Germline V lookup: CDR1 LNHDA, CDR2 SQIVND (reference sequence). The CDR3 contains 12 residues. CDR3 amino acids: CASSPQRERQYF. CDR3 DNA sequence: TGTGCCAGTAGTCCTCAGCGGGAGAGGCAGTATTTT.

V is TRBV28 and J is TRBJ2-2; tentative D call: TRBD1 (7 bases). The germline V and J ends were trimmed by 8 bases and 2 bases, with 15 bases remaining between them. This CDR3 spans 15 amino acids. Germline CDR1 MDHEN, CDR2 SYDVKM. CDR3 loop: CASQGGTINTGELFF. Here the CDR3 DNA reads TGTGCCAGCCAGGGGGGAACCATTAACACCGGGGAGCTGTTTTTT.

This chain uses TRBV5-1 with TRBJ1-2; 10 nucleotides align to TRBD1. In germline, CDR1 is SGHRS, CDR2 YFSETQ. The CDR3 is 16 residues long. Trimming took 0 bases from V and 7 from J; bases not matched to a gene: 9. The CDR3 DNA reads as TGCGCCAGCAGCTTGGGGACCGGGACAGGGGTTGCTGGCTACACCTTC. It codes for CASSLGTGTGVAGYTF.

This rearrangement joins TRBV2 to TRBJ2-2; D may be TRBD2 (6 bases). The CDR3 is 14 residues long. Germline V CDR1 and CDR2: SNHLY, FYNNEI. V was trimmed by 8 bases and J by 1 base, leaving 11 bases between them. The CDR3 sequence: CASEGLQNTGELFF. CDR3 nucleotide sequence: TGTGCCAGCGAGGGACTCCAGAACACCGGGGAGCTGTTTTTT.

This CDR3 is CAWSDLGAQYF. CDR3 DNA: TGTGCCTGGAGCGACCTAGGGGCCCAGTACTTC. The V gene is TRBV30, the J gene TRBJ2-5; D perhaps matches TRBD1 (5 bases). Trimming took 3 bases from V and 9 from J, leaving 11 bases between them. Germline-derived CDR1 and CDR2 are GTSNPN and SVGIG (reference sequence). CDR3 size: 11 residues.

The chain joins TRBV6-5 to TRBJ2-2; weak D call: TRBD1 (6 bases). Deletions cut 0 bases from V and 5 bases from J, with 13 bases between. This CDR3 has 16 residues. Germline CDR1 reads MNHEY; CDR2 reads SVGAGI. CDR3 nucleotides: TGTGCCAGCAGTTACTCCCCCGCCAGGGGTACCGGGGAGCTGTTTTTT. Translating gives CASSYSPARGTGELFF.

The V gene is TRBV7-8, the J gene TRBJ1-4, with a tentative D call TRBD1 (5 bases). Germline loops: CDR1 SGHVS, CDR2 FQNEAQ. V shed 6 bases and J shed 0 bases, with 17 bases lying between them. The CDR3 length is 17 residues. CDR3: CASSYGPGDPTNEKLFF. Here the CDR3 DNA reads TGTGCCAGCAGTTATGGACCGGGGGACCCAACTAATGAAAAACTGTTTTTT.

The sample holds one count of this clone. Germline is not matched at one junction end, which may reflect a read error. Other DNA sequences in the same sample also yield this CDR3. The rearrangement links TRBV5-6 to TRBJ1-4; weak D call: TRBD1 (5 bases). This CDR3 region has 15 residues. Germline V lookup: CDR1 SGHDT, CDR2 YYEEEE. The CDR3 spells CASSLAGVRSGKLFF. The CDR3 DNA reads TGTGCCAGTAGCTTGGCGGGGGTAAGATCCGGAAAACTGTTTTTT.

The CDR3 DNA is TGCGCCAGCAGCCAAGGGGGGGCAGGGGGGAACTATGGCTACACCTTC. It specifies CASSQGGAGGNYGYTF. The chain is built from TRBV4-1 and TRBJ1-2, with TRBD1 matching 7 bases. Germline loops: CDR1 MGHRA, CDR2 YSYEKL. V lost 1 base, J lost 2 bases, and 7 bases stayed unmatched. The CDR3 extends over 16 amino acids.

The chain couples TRBV5-1 to TRBJ2-7; D not resolved. The V end was cut by 3 bases, the J end by 5 bases, with 9 bases between. This CDR3 spans 12 amino acids. CDR1 is SGHRS and CDR2 is YFSETQ in the germline V gene. The CDR3 spells CASSSPPDEQYF. The CDR3 nucleotides read TGCGCCAGCAGCTCCCCCCCGGACGAGCAGTACTTC.

The chain joins TRBV4-3 to TRBJ2-1, with 8 bases matching TRBD2. Trimming cost V 1 base and J 9 bases; bases outside gene matches: 11. Germline CDR1 is LGHNA and CDR2 is YSLEER. This CDR3 has 16 residues. The CDR3 nucleotides read TGCGCCAGCAGCCAAGTTATGGCGGGAGGAGGGAGTGAGCAGTTCTTC. Its protein is CASSQVMAGGGSEQFF.

The chain carries TRBV7-6 and TRBJ2-2, with 8 bases that match TRBD1. This CDR3 contains 12 residues. Germline assignment: CDR1 SGHVS and CDR2 FNYEAQ. The J segment lost 5 bases and the V segment lost 10 bases, leaving 3 bases of the junction unmatched. CDR3 protein: CATRTGTGELFF. The DNA of the CDR3 is TGTGCCACCCGGACAGGGACCGGGGAGCTGTTTTTT.

The chain couples TRBV6-6 to TRBJ2-7; 9 positions match TRBD2. V trimming: 7 bases; J trimming: 0 bases; junction bases outside the gene matches: 4. The CDR3 covers 14 residues. The germline CDR1 and CDR2 sequences are MNHNY and SVGAGI (reference sequence). CDR3 sequence (DNA): TGTGCCAGCAACATAGCGGGAGTCTCCTACGAGCAGTACTTC. This gives the protein CASNIAGVSYEQYF.

The CDR3 protein is CASSLSGQGAYTEAFF. For the CDR3, the DNA is TGTGCCAGCAGTTTATCGGGACAGGGGGCTTACACTGAAGCTTTCTTT. This chain uses TRBV28 with TRBJ1-1; 12 nucleotides line up with TRBD1. The CDR3 is 16 residues long. The J segment lost 3 bases and the V segment lost 1 base, leaving 3 bases of the junction unmatched. Looked up from germline, CDR1 is MDHEN and CDR2 is SYDVKM.

This clone was counted once. The chain uses TRBV28 and TRBJ1-5, with D maybe TRBD1 (6 bases). CDR1 and CDR2 from the germline V gene are MDHEN and SYDVKM. Trimming stripped 5 bases from V and 0 bases from J, with 17 bases between. The CDR3 length is 17 residues. In DNA, the CDR3 is TGTGCCAGCAGTCGGACAGCCCTACGGAGTAGCAATCAGCCCCAGCATTTT. Protein: CASSRTALRSSNQPQHF.

The V and J genes are TRBV5-8 and TRBJ2-7, with D perhaps TRBD1 (7 bases). Between the trimmed V and J ends, which lost 3 bases and 1 base, there was a span of 17 bases. The CDR3 runs 16 residues. From germline, CDR1 is SGHTS and CDR2 YDEGEE. The DNA for the CDR3 is TGTGCCAGCAGCTCGCCAGGGGGGAGGCGTTCCTACGAGCAGTACTTC. The encoded protein is CASSSPGGRRSYEQYF.

V gene TRBV10-3 combines with J gene TRBJ2-1, with a weak D call TRBD1 (6 bases). V lost 11 bases, J lost 2 bases, and 13 bases lay in between. Germline CDR1 reads ENHRY; CDR2 reads SYGVKD. CDR3 length equals 13 residues. The chain's CDR3 is CAALGATYNEQFF. In nucleotides, the CDR3 is TGTGCCGCCCTGGGGGCCACCTACAATGAGCAGTTCTTC.

A few counts support this clone. The genes are TRBV5-4 and TRBJ2-5, with 8 bases matching TRBD1. The CDR3 runs 14 residues. Germline lookup yields CDR1 SGHNT and CDR2 YYREEE (reference sequence). With V trimmed by 7 bases and J by 1 base, 6 bases remained unmatched. The CDR3 DNA is TGTGCCAGCGGATTAACAGGGGGCCAAGAGACCCAGTACTTC. This codes for CASGLTGGQETQYF.

V and J are TRBV30 and TRBJ2-3; TRBD2 might be the D (5 bases). V was shortened by 0 bases and J by 4 bases, with 11 bases between the two germline ends. The CDR3 contains 14 residues. The germline gives CDR1 GTSNPN, CDR2 SVGIG (reference sequence). CDR3 sequence: CAWSVSAGADTQYF. CDR3 nucleotide sequence: TGTGCCTGGAGTGTATCCGCCGGGGCAGATACGCAGTATTTT.

This clone was detected only once. The chain has TRBV7-6 and TRBJ2-1, with D possibly TRBD2 on 6 matching bases. The ends were cut back, 5 bases at V and 7 bases at J, with 12 bases in the middle. The length of the CDR3 is 13 residues. The germline V gene has CDR1 SGHVS and CDR2 FNYEAQ. The CDR3 sequence: CASSSDSGNEQFF. The CDR3 bases are TGTGCCAGCAGCAGCGATAGCGGTAATGAGCAGTTCTTC.

This CDR3 is CASSDRVRTYEQYF. DNA of the CDR3: TGTGCCAGCAGCGATAGAGTGAGGACCTACGAGCAGTACTTC. This rearrangement joins TRBV7-6 to TRBJ2-7; the D is unclear. V was cut by 5 bases and J by 2 bases, with 13 bases left in between. This CDR3 has 14 residues. Germline V gene lookup returns CDR1 SGHVS and CDR2 FNYEAQ.

J is TRBJ2-1 and V is TRBV7-2; D unresolved. In germline, CDR1 is SGHTA, CDR2 FQGNSA. The CDR3 sequence is 10 residues long. V was trimmed by 3 bases and J by 10 bases, leaving 4 bases between them. The CDR3 nucleotides are TGTGCCAGCAGCTTTGAGGAGCAGTTCTTC. As protein: CASSFEEQFF.

V usage is TRBV18 and J usage is TRBJ1-5; possibly TRBD1 for D (5 bases). Deletions cut 2 bases from V and 4 bases from J, with 15 bases between. Germline-derived CDR1 and CDR2 are KGHSH and LQKENI. This CDR3 region has 16 residues. CDR3 nucleotide sequence: TGTGCCAGCTCACCATTGGCAGGGCTGGTAAATCAGCCCCAGCATTTT. This gives the protein CASSPLAGLVNQPQHF. Full variable domain (remainder filled in from reference TRBV18 and TRBJ1-5): NAGVMQNPRHLVRRRGQEARLRCSPMKGHSHVYWYRQLPEEGLKFMVYLQKENIIDESGMPKERFSAEFPKEGPSILRIQQVVRGDSAAYFCASSPLAGLVNQPQHFGDGTRLSIL.

This chain joins TRBV28 and TRBJ2-7, with D uncertain. CDR1 and CDR2 from the germline V gene are MDHEN and SYDVKM. V dropped 1 base and J dropped 0 bases, with 7 bases sitting between them. CDR3 length: 14 residues. Here the CDR3 reads CASSLSGASYEQYV. The DNA of the CDR3 is TGTGCCAGCAGTTTATCAGGTGCCTCCTACGAGCAGTACGTC.

This clone was detected a few times. The genes are TRBV6-1 and TRBJ1-1; unclear D gene. Per germline, CDR1 MNHNS and CDR2 SASEGT. V was trimmed by 5 bases and J by 8 bases, leaving 15 bases between them. The CDR3 spans 13 residues. The chain's CDR3 is CASSPAPQSEAFF. Written as DNA, the CDR3 is TGTGCCAGCAGTCCCGCCCCGCAGTCCGAAGCTTTCTTT.

This clone was found once. This chain uses TRBV6-1 with TRBJ1-5, with D uncertain. The CDR3 sequence is 13 residues long. The germline CDR1 and CDR2 sequences are MNHNS and SASEGT. The V gene lost 2 bases and the J gene lost 0 bases, with 2 bases spanning the gap. CDR3 in DNA: TGTGCCAGCAGTGAACGTAGCAATCAGCCCCAGCATTTT. It yields the protein CASSERSNQPQHF.

The CDR3 nucleotides are TGTGCCAGCAGCGAAAGACCTGGCGGGAACTACAATGAGCAGTTCTTC. It encodes CASSERPGGNYNEQFF. The rearrangement links TRBV9 to TRBJ2-1; D may be TRBD2 (6 bases). Germline V CDR1 and CDR2: SGDLS, YYNGEE. V was shortened by 3 bases and J by 3 bases, with 16 bases between the two germline ends. CDR3 length: 16 residues.

The V and J genes are TRBV28 and TRBJ1-5; D is unresolved. CDR1 is MDHEN, CDR2 SYDVKM, per germline. The CDR3 loop spans 15 amino acids. Trimming stripped 7 bases from V and 6 bases from J, with 19 bases between. CDR3 in amino acids: CASKPPHTSGQPQHF. CDR3 DNA: TGTGCCAGCAAGCCCCCGCACACATCGGGTCAGCCCCAGCATTTT. The full variable domain, completed using reference TRBV28 and TRBJ1-5, is DVKVTQSSRYLVKRTGEKVFLECVQDMDHENMFWYRQDPGLGLRLIYFSYDVKMKEKGDIPEGYSVSREKKERFSLILESASTNQTSMYLCASKPPHTSGQPQHFGDGTRLSIL.

The V gene is TRBV19, the J gene TRBJ1-1, with 8 bases identical to TRBD1. Trimming removed 7 bases from V and 11 bases from J; junction bases left unmatched: 21. CDR3 length: 16 residues. Per the germline V gene, CDR1 is LNHDA and CDR2 is SQIVND (reference sequence). CDR3 loop: CASTSGGGRGHSEAFF. The CDR3 nucleotides read TGTGCCAGTACCTCCGGGGGTGGCAGGGGGCATTCAGAGGCTTTCTTT. The full variable domain, with the rest looked up from reference TRBV19 and TRBJ1-1, is DGGITQSPKYLFRKEGQNVTLSCEQNLNHDAMYWYRQDPGQGLRLIYYSQIVNDFQKGDIAEGYSVSREKKESFPLTVTSAQKNPTAFYLCASTSGGGRGHSEAFFGQGTRLTVV.